These 19 T cell receptor beta chains came from one sample sequenced in a study of blood T cells in healthy people across ages. For the second PCR, which ran for roughly 6 to 12 cycles, a sample-barcoded 5' primer and a J-beta primer mix were used. One entry per CDR3 protein, called by TCRdb with MiXCR from the 5' RACE reads. Of 1.5 million to 2 million distinct CDR3 sequences listed, roughly 27% are singletons. Sequencing input: blood. Receptor source: a woman aged 25 to 39 in good health.

This clonotype was counted ten times or more. The rearrangement uses TRBV10-3 and TRBJ2-1; TRBD2 aligns across 8 bases. Germline V lookup: CDR1 ENHRY, CDR2 SYGVKD. V shed 6 bases, J shed 8 bases, and the junction held 12 bases outside the gene matches. This CDR3 is built from 15 residues. CDR3 sequence (DNA): TGTGCCATCAGACTAACGGGAGGGCCAAGCGATGAGCAGTTCTTC. Protein product: CAIRLTGGPSDEQFF.

This clonotype came up once. The J gene is TRBJ2-3, the V gene TRBV27; D perhaps matches TRBD1 (6 bases). Trimming took 4 bases from V and 0 from J, leaving 14 bases between them. Germline CDR1 is MNHEY and CDR2 is SMNVEV (reference sequence). The CDR3 has 16 amino acids. Written as DNA, the CDR3 is TGTGCCAGCAGTTCCAACGACAGGAGAAGCACAGATACGCAGTATTTT. Its protein is CASSSNDRRSTDTQYF.

This clonotype was counted ten times or more. The V and J genes are TRBV7-2 and TRBJ2-7; the match to TRBD2 covers 11 bases. This CDR3 is 15 amino acids long. Germline trimming cut 4 bases from V and 6 bases from J; bases unmatched to any gene: 8. Germline loops: CDR1 SGHTA, CDR2 FQGNSA. The CDR3 region is CASSSIAGGLGEQYF. CDR3 in DNA: TGTGCCAGCAGCTCCATAGCGGGAGGGCTTGGCGAGCAGTACTTC.

This clonotype was seen a few times. The gene calls are TRBV20-1 and TRBJ1-1; perhaps TRBD1 as D (6 bases). This CDR3 has 13 amino acids. V gave up 3 bases and J gave up 6 bases, with 14 bases separating them. Germline CDR1 is DFQATT and CDR2 is SNEGSKA (reference sequence). The CDR3 coding sequence is TGCAGTGCTAGGTCCCGGGACATTTCTGAAGCTTTCTTT. Amino acid sequence: CSARSRDISEAFF.

The chain links TRBV6-2 or TRBV6-3 to TRBJ1-5; weak D call: TRBD1 (5 bases). This CDR3 contains 17 residues. V shed 5 bases and J shed 4 bases, with 21 bases lying between them. Germline V gene data show CDR1 as MNHEY and CDR2 as SVGEGT. CDR3 residues: CASSHFLGDGENQPQHF. The DNA for the CDR3 is TGTGCCAGCAGTCACTTTTTGGGGGACGGGGAAAATCAGCCCCAGCATTTT.

For this clonotype: A much larger clone differs by one base, so this may be a read error. J is TRBJ2-4 and V is TRBV7-2; D not certain. The CDR3 loop spans 15 amino acids. Germline V CDR1 and CDR2: SGHTA, FQGNSA. The V and J ends lost 1 base and 13 bases respectively, with 20 bases between them. CDR3 nucleotide sequence: TGTGCCAGCAGCTTAGGGTCGGCGTTTAACAATGAGCAGTACTTC. Its protein product is CASSLGSAFNNEQYF.

Only a few counts were recorded for this clonotype. The genes are TRBV2 and TRBJ2-5; D may be TRBD1 or TRBD2 (5 bases each). Looked up from germline, CDR1 is SNHLY and CDR2 is FYNNEI. The CDR3 has 15 amino acids. V was trimmed by 2 bases and J by 4 bases, leaving 14 bases between them. CDR3 region: CASSELEGLGETQYF. The CDR3 DNA sequence: TGTGCCAGCAGTGAACTTGAGGGGTTGGGAGAGACCCAGTACTTC.

The V gene is TRBV20-1, the J gene TRBJ2-1; D uncertain. The assigned J gene may be wrong: the sequence end matches TRBJ2-7 better. Per the germline V gene, CDR1 is DFQATT and CDR2 is SNEGSKA (reference sequence). CDR3 length: 13 amino acids. The DNA of the CDR3 is TGCAGTGCCGAGAGGAGCTCCTACAATGAGCAGTACTTC. Translated, it gives CSAERSSYNEQYF.

V and J are TRBV5-4 and TRBJ2-7; 12 bases line up with TRBD2. From germline, CDR1 is SGHNT and CDR2 YYREEE (reference sequence). V shed 3 bases, J shed 1 base, and the junction held 5 bases outside the gene matches. The CDR3 sequence is 16 residues long. CDR3 sequence: CASSSRTSGDSYEQYF. CDR3 sequence (DNA): TGTGCCAGCAGCTCCCGGACTAGCGGGGATTCCTACGAGCAGTACTTC.

Remarks on this clonotype: Being one base from a much bigger clone, this may be a read error. The J gene is TRBJ2-1, the V gene TRBV4-3; possibly TRBD1 or TRBD2 for D (6 bases each). The CDR3 runs 13 residues. Germline assignment: CDR1 LGHNA and CDR2 YSLEER. Here the CDR3 reads CASGQGGNGEQFF. CDR3 sequence (DNA): TGCGCCAGCGGCCAAGGGGGGAACGGTGAGCAGTTCTTC.

This clonotype was recorded a few times. The rearrangement uses TRBV7-2 and TRBJ2-5; D is unclear. The germline V gene encodes CDR1 SGHTA and CDR2 FQGNSA. Trimming left V 1 base short and J 4 bases short, with 13 bases between. This CDR3 is 15 amino acids long. The CDR3 region is CASSLVWPVSETQYF. In DNA, the CDR3 is TGTGCCAGCAGCTTAGTCTGGCCCGTTTCAGAGACCCAGTACTTC.

This chain joins TRBV9 and TRBJ2-1; possibly TRBD2 for D (5 bases). Trimming removed 3 bases at V and 7 bases at J, with 14 bases between. The CDR3 spans 14 residues. CDR1 SGDLS and CDR2 YYNGEE come from the germline V gene. The CDR3 loop is CASSARGALNEQFF. The CDR3 nucleotides are TGTGCCAGCAGCGCCCGGGGAGCCCTTAATGAGCAGTTCTTC.

This clonotype was counted between two and nine times. V usage is TRBV6-2 or TRBV6-3 and J usage is TRBJ1-5; maybe TRBD1 (5 bases). The CDR3 contains 15 residues. V lost 0 bases and J 5 bases, leaving 11 bases between the germline ends. Germline assignment: CDR1 MNHEY and CDR2 SVGEGT. The CDR3 DNA follows: TGTGCCAGCAGTTACTCCTCGGGGACGCATCAGCCCCAGCATTTT. The encoded protein is CASSYSSGTHQPQHF.

The chain has TRBV4-2 and TRBJ2-3; 9 bases match TRBD2. This CDR3 has 16 amino acids. In germline, CDR1 is LGHNA, CDR2 YNFKEQ. V was pared by 0 bases and J by 5 bases, with 6 bases of the junction left unmatched. The CDR3 region is CASSQEGSGGRDTQYF. The DNA for the CDR3 is TGTGCCAGCAGCCAAGAGGGTAGCGGGGGAAGAGATACGCAGTATTTT.

As for this clonotype: A read error may account for a junction end that differs from germline. This rearrangement joins TRBV7-2 to TRBJ2-3; TRBD1 or TRBD2 may be the D gene (6 bases each). This CDR3 region has 16 residues. Germline CDR1 SGHTA, CDR2 FQGNSA. The CDR3 DNA sequence: TGTGCCAGCAGCTCGCGGGACACACCTAGCACAGGTACGCAGTATTTT. Protein sequence: CASSSRDTPSTGTQYF.

This clonotype was detected only once. A much larger clone sits a single nucleotide away, making a read error possible. The CDR3 carries no conserved terminal phenylalanine or tryptophan, so it likely arises from a read error. The chain uses TRBV20-1 and TRBJ2-7; TRBD1 agrees at 12 bases. The germline CDR1 and CDR2 sequences are DFQATT and SNEGSKA (reference sequence). The CDR3 spans 14 residues. V shed 8 bases and J 1 base; nucleotides not matched to a gene: 6. The CDR3 DNA reads TGCAGTTCAGTGGGACAGGGGGCTTCCTACGAGCAGTACTGC. This codes for CSSVGQGASYEQYC.

This clonotype was picked up many times. The rearrangement uses TRBV9 and TRBJ2-5; D ambiguous. The V gene lost 0 bases and the J gene lost 3 bases, with 3 bases spanning the gap. CDR1 and CDR2 (germline): SGDLS, YYNGEE. This CDR3 region has 12 residues. CDR3 region: CASSVDEETQYF. DNA of the CDR3: TGTGCCAGCAGCGTAGACGAAGAGACCCAGTACTTC.

The CDR3, as DNA: TGTGCCAGTAGTATTTCTACAGGGTCCCTTACCTCTGGCTACACCTTC. Its translation: CASSISTGSLTSGYTF. The chain employs TRBV19 and TRBJ1-2; a weak D match, TRBD1 (6 bases). CDR3 size: 16 residues. Germline CDR1 LNHDA, CDR2 SQIVND (reference sequence). V was shortened by 3 bases and J by 7 bases, with 21 bases between the two germline ends.

Concerning this clonotype itself: A much larger clone sits a single nucleotide away, making a read error possible. The chain has TRBV4-3 and TRBJ2-1; 7 bases match TRBD2. The CDR3 has 17 residues. Per the germline V gene, CDR1 is LGHNA and CDR2 is YSLEER. The ends lost 0 bases at V and 9 bases at J; junction bases unmatched: 14. DNA for the CDR3: TGCGCCAGCAGCCAAGATACAAGGGAGATCGGCGGGGGTGAGCAGTTCTTC. Its translation is CASSQDTREIGGGEQFF.